This is a list of T cell receptor beta chains from one sample in a study of Graves' ophthalmopathy and Graves' hyperthyroidism. MiXCR was run by TCRdb on the multiplex PCR reads, yielding one entry per CDR3 protein. The repertoire holds about 620,000 distinct CDR3 sequences, with about a fifth as singletons. Sequencing input: peripheral blood. The receptors were sampled from a woman in her late teens or twenties with stable Graves' hyperthyroidism. Some clones in this sample may be carry-over from other donors' samples. Each CDR3 is given with its conserved first and last residue. The D gene is left open where the match is weak. Not every row has a clone size; where given, it reads once, few, many or a size class.

V gene	D gene	clone size	J gene	CDR3 protein	CDR3 DNA
TRBV7-2	NA	many	TRBJ1-1	CASSFLGAEAFF	TGTGCCAGCAGCTTTTTGGGGGCTGAAGCTTTCTTT
TRBV7-2	NA	NA	TRBJ2-7	CASSLITSGYEQYF	TGTGCCAGCAGCCTAATTACCTCGGGCTACGAGCAGTACTTC
TRBV28	NA	many	TRBJ1-5	CASSWGRGVDQPQHF	TGTGCCAGCAGTTGGGGGCGGGGAGTCGATCAGCCCCAGCATTTT
TRBV18	NA	many	TRBJ1-2	CASSPKLGYGYTF	TGTGCCAGCTCACCAAAGCTGGGGTATGGCTACACCTTC
TRBV7-9	TRBD1	many	TRBJ1-2	CASSEDRFYTF	TGTGCCAGCAGCGAGGACAGGTTCTACACCTTC
TRBV9	NA	many	TRBJ1-2	CASSVVQFGDGYTF	TGTGCCAGCAGCGTAGTACAGTTCGGAGATGGCTACACCTTC
TRBV5-1	NA	many	TRBJ1-1	CASTTKAGTEAFF	TGCGCCAGCACCACCAAAGCGGGCACTGAAGCTTTCTTT
TRBV5-6	NA	NA	TRBJ2-7	CASSLLDSFHEQYF	TGTGCCAGCAGCTTGCTTGACAGTTTCCACGAGCAGTACTTC
TRBV9	NA	NA	TRBJ1-2	CASSVRESEFGYTF	TGTGCCAGCAGCGTAAGGGAAAGCGAGTTCGGCTACACCTTC
TRBV7-9	NA	NA	TRBJ2-5	CASSPGTLGLETQYF	TGTGCCAGCAGCCCCGGGACACTAGGCCTAGAGACCCAGTACTTC
TRBV6-1	NA	few	TRBJ1-6	CASKGFAGAYNSPLHF	TGTGCCAGCAAAGGATTTGCAGGGGCTTATAATTCACCCCTCCACTTT
TRBV2	NA	many	TRBJ2-7	CASSEDRRLPSYEQYF	TGTGCCAGCAGTGAGGATCGGAGGCTTCCTTCCTACGAGCAGTACTTC
TRBV18	TRBD1	NA	TRBJ2-7	CASSPGQGMSYEQYF	TGTGCCAGCTCACCAGGACAGGGAATGTCCTACGAGCAGTACTTC
TRBV3-1	NA	few	TRBJ2-7	CASSQDWGDDYEQYF	TGTGCCAGCAGCCAAGATTGGGGGGACGACTACGAGCAGTACTTC
TRBV27	TRBD1	many	TRBJ1-2	CASSRGQGKGNYGYTF	TGTGCCAGCAGCCGGGGACAGGGGAAGGGTAACTATGGCTACACCTTC